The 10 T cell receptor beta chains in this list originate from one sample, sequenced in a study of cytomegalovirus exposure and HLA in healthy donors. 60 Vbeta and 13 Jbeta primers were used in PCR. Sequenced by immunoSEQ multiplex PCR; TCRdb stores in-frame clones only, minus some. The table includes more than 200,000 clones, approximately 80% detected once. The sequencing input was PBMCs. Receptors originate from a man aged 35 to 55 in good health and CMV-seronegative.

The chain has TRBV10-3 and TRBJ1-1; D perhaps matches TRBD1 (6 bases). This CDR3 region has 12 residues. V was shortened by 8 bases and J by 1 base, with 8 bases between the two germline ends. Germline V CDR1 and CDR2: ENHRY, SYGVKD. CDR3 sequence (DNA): TGTGCCATCCAGACAGGGAACACTGAAGCTTTCTTT. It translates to CAIQTGNTEAFF.

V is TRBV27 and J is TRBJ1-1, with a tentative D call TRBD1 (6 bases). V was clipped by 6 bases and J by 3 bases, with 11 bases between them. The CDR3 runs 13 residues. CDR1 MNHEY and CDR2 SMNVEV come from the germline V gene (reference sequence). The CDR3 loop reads CASRDRWYTEAFF. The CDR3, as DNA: TGTGCCAGCAGAGACAGGTGGTACACTGAAGCTTTCTTT.

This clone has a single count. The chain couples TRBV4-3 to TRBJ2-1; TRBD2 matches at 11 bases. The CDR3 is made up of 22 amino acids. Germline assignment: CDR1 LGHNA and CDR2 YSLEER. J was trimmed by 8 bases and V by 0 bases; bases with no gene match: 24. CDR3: CASSQDQFLAGGPGGLGHEQFF. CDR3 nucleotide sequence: TGCGCCAGCAGCCAAGATCAATTCCTAGCGGGGGGCCCAGGGGGCCTAGGTCATGAGCAGTTCTTC.

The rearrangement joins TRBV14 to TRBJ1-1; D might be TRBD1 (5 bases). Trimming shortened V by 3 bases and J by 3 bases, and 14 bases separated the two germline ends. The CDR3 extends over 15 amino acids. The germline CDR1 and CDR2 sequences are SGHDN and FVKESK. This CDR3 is CASSQQGLRYTEAFF. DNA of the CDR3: TGTGCCAGCAGCCAGCAGGGCCTACGATACACTGAAGCTTTCTTT.

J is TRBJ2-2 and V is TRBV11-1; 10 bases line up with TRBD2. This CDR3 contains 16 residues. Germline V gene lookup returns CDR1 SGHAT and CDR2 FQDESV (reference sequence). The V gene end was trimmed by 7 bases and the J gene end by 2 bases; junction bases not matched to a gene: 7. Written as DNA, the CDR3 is TGTGCCAGCACCCCCCTAGCGGGGGCAAACACCGGGGAGCTGTTTTTT. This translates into CASTPLAGANTGELFF.

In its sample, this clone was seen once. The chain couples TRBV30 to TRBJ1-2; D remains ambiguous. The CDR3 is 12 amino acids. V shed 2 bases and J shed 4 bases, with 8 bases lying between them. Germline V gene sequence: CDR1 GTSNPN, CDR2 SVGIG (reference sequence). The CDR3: CAWSTQPYGYTF. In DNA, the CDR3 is TGTGCCTGGAGTACACAGCCCTATGGCTACACCTTC.

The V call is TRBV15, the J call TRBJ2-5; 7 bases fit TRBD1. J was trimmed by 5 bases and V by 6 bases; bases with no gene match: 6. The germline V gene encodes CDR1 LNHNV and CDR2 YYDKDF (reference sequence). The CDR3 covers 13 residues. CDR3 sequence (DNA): TGTGCCACCAGTATAACAGGGGTGGAGACCCAGTACTTC. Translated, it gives CATSITGVETQYF.

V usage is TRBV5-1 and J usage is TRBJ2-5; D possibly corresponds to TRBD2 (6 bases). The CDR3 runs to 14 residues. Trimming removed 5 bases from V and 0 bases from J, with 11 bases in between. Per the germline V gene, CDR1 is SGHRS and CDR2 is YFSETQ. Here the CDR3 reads CASRDYLYQETQYF. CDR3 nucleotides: TGCGCCAGCAGGGACTACTTGTACCAAGAGACCCAGTACTTC.

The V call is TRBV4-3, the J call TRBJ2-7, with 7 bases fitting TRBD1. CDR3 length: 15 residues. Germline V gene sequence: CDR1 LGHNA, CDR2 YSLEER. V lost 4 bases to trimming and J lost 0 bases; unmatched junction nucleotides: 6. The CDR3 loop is CASSRQTGSSYEQYF. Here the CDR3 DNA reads TGCGCCAGCAGCCGCCAGACAGGGTCCTCCTACGAGCAGTACTTC.

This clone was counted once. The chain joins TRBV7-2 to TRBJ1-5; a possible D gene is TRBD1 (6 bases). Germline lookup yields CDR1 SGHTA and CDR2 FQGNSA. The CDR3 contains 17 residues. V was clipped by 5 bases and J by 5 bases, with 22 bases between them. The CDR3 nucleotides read TGTGCCAGCAGCCTTTCTTACACAGGGCTGGGCGATCAGCCCCAGCATTTT. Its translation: CASSLSYTGLGDQPQHF.